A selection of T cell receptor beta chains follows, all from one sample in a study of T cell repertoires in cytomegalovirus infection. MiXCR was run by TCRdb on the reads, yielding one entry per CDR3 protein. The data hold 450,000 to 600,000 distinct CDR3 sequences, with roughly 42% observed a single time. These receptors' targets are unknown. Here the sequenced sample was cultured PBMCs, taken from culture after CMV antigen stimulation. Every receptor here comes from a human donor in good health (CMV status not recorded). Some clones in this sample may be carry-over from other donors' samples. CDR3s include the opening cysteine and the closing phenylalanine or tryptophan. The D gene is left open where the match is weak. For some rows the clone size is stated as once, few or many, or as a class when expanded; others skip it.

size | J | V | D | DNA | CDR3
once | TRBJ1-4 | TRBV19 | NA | TGTGCCAGTAGTATTGAGGAAAAACTGTTTTTT | CASSIEEKLFF
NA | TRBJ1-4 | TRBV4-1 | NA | TGCGCCAGCAGTCAAACCGGGACTGGCAATGAAAAACTGTTTTTT | CASSQTGTGNEKLFF
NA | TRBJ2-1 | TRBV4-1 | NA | TGCGCCAGCAGCCAAGACGGGACCCTTTCCGTCAAGCGCAATGAGCAGTTCTTC | CASSQDGTLSVKRNEQFF
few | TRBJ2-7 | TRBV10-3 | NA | TGTGCCATCAGTGGAGGGGGGGCCTACGAGCAGTACTTC | CAISGGGAYEQYF
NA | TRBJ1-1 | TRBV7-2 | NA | TGCGCCAGCAGCGTTGGGTACCGGCCCGCCAGGGAAGCTTTCTTT | CASSVGYRPAREAFF
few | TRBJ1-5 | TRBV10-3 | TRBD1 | TGTGCCATCAGTGAGTCTTGGACAGGCGCAACCACCGATCAGCCCCAGCATTTT | CAISESWTGATTDQPQHF
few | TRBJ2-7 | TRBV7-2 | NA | TGTGCCAGCAGCGCCTCTGGGACAAGGTCATACGAGCAGTACTTC | CASSASGTRSYEQYF
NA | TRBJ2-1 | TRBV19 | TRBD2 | TGTGCCAGTAGTTTGGGACTAGCGGGGGCCTATGAGCAGTTCTTC | CASSLGLAGAYEQFF
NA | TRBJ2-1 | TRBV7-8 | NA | TGTGCCAGCAGCTCGTTCCCGCCCCAGCAGTTCTTC | CASSSFPPQQFF
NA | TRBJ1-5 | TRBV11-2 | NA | TGTGCCAGCAGCTGGGGATCGGCTTATGGCTCTCGTCAGCCCCAGCATTTT | CASSWGSAYGSRQPQHF
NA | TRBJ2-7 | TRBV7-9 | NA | TGTGCCAGCAACAAAGAGGCGGGAATCCCCGAGCAGTACTTC | CASNKEAGIPEQYF
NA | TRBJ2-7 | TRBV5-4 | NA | TGTGCCAGCAGCCCGGGCCCCCTATTATTCTACGAGCAGTACTTC | CASSPGPLLFYEQYF
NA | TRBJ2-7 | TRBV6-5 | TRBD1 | TGTGCCAGCAGTTACCAGGGGGTAGGGTCCTACGAGCAGTACTTC | CASSYQGVGSYEQYF
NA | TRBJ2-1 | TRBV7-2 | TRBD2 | TGTGCCAGCAGGGGGGTAGCGGGAGCTCTCAATGAGCAGTTCTTC | CASRGVAGALNEQFF
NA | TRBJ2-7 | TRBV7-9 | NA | TGTGCCAGCAGCTTGACGGGCAACTACTACGAGCAGTACTTC | CASSLTGNYYEQYF
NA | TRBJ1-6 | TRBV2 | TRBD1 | TGTGCCACCAGGACAGGGGGCGTTTCACCCCTCCACTTT | CATRTGGVSPLHF
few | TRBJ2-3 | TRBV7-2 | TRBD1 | TGTGCCAGCATCGACAGGGGGGCAGGGGATACGCAGTATTTT | CASIDRGAGDTQYF
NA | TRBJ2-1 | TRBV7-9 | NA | TGTGCCAGCAGCGTCGTGCGGGGCTACTCGGGATACAATGAGCAGTTCTTC | CASSVVRGYSGYNEQFF
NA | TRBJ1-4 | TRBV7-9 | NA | TGTGCCAGCAGCTCTTCGGGGGATGAAAAACTGTTTTTT | CASSSSGDEKLFF
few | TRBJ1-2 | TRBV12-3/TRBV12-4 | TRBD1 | TGTGCCAGCAGTCGACAGGGTTGGGTCTATGGCTACACCTTC | CASSRQGWVYGYTF
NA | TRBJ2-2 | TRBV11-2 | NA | TGTGCCAGCAGCCAACCCGGGACAACGAACACCGGGGAGCTGTTTTTT | CASSQPGTTNTGELFF
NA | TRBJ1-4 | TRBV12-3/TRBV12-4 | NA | TGTGCCAGCAGTTTAAGTGTAGTGAGGAGGGAAAAACTGTTTTTT | CASSLSVVRREKLFF
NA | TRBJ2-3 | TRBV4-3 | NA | TGCGCCAACCCGGGGGACAAAATTCCACCAGATACGCAGTATTTT | CANPGDKIPPDTQYF
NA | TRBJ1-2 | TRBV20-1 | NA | TGCAGTGCGTTCAGAGAAACTAACTATGGCTACACCTTC | CSAFRETNYGYTF
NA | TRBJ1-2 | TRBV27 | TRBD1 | TGTGCCAGCAGTTGGGCCGGGACAGGAATCTATGGCTACACCTTC | CASSWAGTGIYGYTF
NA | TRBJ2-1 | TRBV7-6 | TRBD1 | TGTGCCAGCAGCTATAGCCCGGCGACAGGGTACTACAATGAGCAGTTCTTC | CASSYSPATGYYNEQFF
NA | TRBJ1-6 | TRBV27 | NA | TGTGCCAGCAGTTTAATGGCCAATTCACCCCTCCACTTT | CASSLMANSPLHF
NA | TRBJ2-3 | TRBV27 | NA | TGTGCCAGCACGTTTCTAGCCAACACAGATACGCAGTATTTT | CASTFLANTDTQYF
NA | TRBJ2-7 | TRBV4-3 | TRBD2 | TGCGCCAGCAGCCAAGTCGGGGGGGAGTCCTACGAGCAGTACTTC | CASSQVGGESYEQYF
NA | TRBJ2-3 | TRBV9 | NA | TGTGCCAGCAGCGGTCGAGGGCTACTCACAGATACGCAGTATTTT | CASSGRGLLTDTQYF
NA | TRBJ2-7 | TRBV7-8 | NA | TGTGCCAGCAGCTCATGGACTGGGGGTAGGGAGTACGAGCAGTACTTC | CASSSWTGGREYEQYF
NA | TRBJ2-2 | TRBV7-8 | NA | TGTGCCAGCAGCTTAGCGAGTGGGGGCACCGGGGAGCTGTTTTTT | CASSLASGGTGELFF
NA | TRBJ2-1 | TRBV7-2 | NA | TGTGCCAGCAGTTTCGGCAGCAATGAGCAGTTCTTC | CASSFGSNEQFF
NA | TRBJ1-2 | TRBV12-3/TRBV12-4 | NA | TGTGCCAGCAGTCGCACCGAAACGGGACGGACCTCCACCTTTTACGGCTACACCTTC | CASSRTETGRTSTFYGYTF
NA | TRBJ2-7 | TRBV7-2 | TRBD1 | TGTGCCAGCAGCGAGGACAGGGCGCCCGTCTACGAGCAGTACTTC | CASSEDRAPVYEQYF
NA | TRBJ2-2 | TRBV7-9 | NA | TGTGCCAGCAGCTTTTTTTACGGGACTCCGAACACCGGGGAGCTGTTTTTT | CASSFFYGTPNTGELFF
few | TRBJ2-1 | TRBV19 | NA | TGTGCCAGTAGACTCACTTTTGACACCTACAATGAGCAGTTCTTC | CASRLTFDTYNEQFF
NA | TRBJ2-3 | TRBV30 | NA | TGTGCCTGGGGATCGACTGGGGTAACCACAGATACGCAGTATTTT | CAWGSTGVTTDTQYF